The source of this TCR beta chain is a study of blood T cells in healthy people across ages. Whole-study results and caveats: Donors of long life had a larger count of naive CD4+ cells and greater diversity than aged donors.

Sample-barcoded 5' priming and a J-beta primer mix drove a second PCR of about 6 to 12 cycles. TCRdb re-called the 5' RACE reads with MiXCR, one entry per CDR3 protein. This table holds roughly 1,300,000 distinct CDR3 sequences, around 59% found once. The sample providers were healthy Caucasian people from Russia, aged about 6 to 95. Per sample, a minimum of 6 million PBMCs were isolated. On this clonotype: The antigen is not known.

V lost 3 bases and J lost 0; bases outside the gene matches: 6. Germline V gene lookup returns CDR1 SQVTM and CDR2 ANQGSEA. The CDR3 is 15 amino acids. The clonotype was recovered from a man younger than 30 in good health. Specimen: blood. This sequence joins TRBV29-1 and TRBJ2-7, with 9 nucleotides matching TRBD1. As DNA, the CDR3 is TGCAGCGTTGAGGAGTGGGGACAGGGCTCCTACGAGCAGTACTTC. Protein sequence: CSVEEWGQGSYEQYF.